The present T cell receptor beta chain was sequenced within a study of blood T cell repertoires in COVID-19. About the study: From T cells, B-cell-depleted T cells, or PBMCs came the material, which was cDNA or gDNA.

TCRdb's table, derived via immunoSEQ multiplex PCR, lists solely in-frame clones and lacks some. The data contain fewer than 300,000 clones, 85% to 90% of them singletons. From germline, CDR1 is MNHEY and CDR2 SMNVEV (reference sequence). CDR3 size: 16 residues. V dropped 5 bases and J dropped 7; count of bases not matched to a gene: 11. The rearrangement uses TRBV27 and TRBJ1-4, with 9 bases fitting TRBD1. The sequencing input was peripheral blood. The clonotype comes from a man aged 50 to 60 with COVID-19, enrolled during active disease. CDR3 residues: CASSRHPGQGVEKLFF. The CDR3 bases are TGTGCCAGCAGTCGGCACCCGGGACAGGGAGTTGAAAAACTGTTTTTT.